The rows below give T cell receptor beta chains drawn from one sample of a study of OX40 agonist ivuxolimab in advanced cancers. Profiling relied on immunoSEQ multiplex PCR, and the TCRdb table lists in-frame clones only, not all of them. The sample records fewer than 50,000 clones, 75% to 85% being singletons. The sequences come from CD4+ or CD8+ T cells sorted from blood, collected in a trial of the OX40 agonist ivuxolimab. These receptors were taken from an adult with an advanced solid tumor such as melanoma, head and neck, liver or kidney cancer. The CDR3 runs from the conserved cysteine through the conserved F or W. D genes are given only for firm matches. Expanded clones are given a class, and other clones once, few, many or no size at all.

D	size	V	J	DNA	CDR3
TRBD1	.	TRBV6-1	TRBJ1-2	TGTGCCAGCAGTGCCCGGACAGGGGGCTATGGCTACACCTTC	CASSARTGGYGYTF
TRBD1	.	TRBV6-1	TRBJ1-1	TGTGCCAGCAGTTGGCGGACAGGGGGGAACACTGAAGCTTTCTTT	CASSWRTGGNTEAFF
.	.	TRBV27	TRBJ2-5	TGTGCCAGCAGTTTAAGTCCGGCCGTCAGTGGGCAAGAGACCCAGTACTTC	CASSLSPAVSGQETQYF
.	.	TRBV5-6	TRBJ2-3	TGTGCCACCCACTTCTGGGGTGGACGCACAGATACGCAGTATTTT	CATHFWGGRTDTQYF
.	.	TRBV19	TRBJ1-3	TGTGCCAGTAGGGCGGGACGCTCGGGAAACACCATATATTTT	CASRAGRSGNTIYF
TRBD1	.	TRBV4-3	TRBJ1-2	TGCGCCAGCAGCCATAGCATTACAGGGGAAGGCTACACCTTC	CASSHSITGEGYTF
TRBD2	.	TRBV11-2	TRBJ2-2	TGTGCCAGCAGCCCCCCCGTCTACGCGGGAGGTAACGGGGAGCTGTTTTTT	CASSPPVYAGGNGELFF
.	.	TRBV10-3	TRBJ1-2	TGTGCCATCAGTGAGTCGGCAGGGGCCAAACCTCCAGGCTACACCTTC	CAISESAGAKPPGYTF
.	.	TRBV7-3	TRBJ2-1	TGTGCCAGCAGTTCCGGGGCCGGGGCTAGCACGGGATATGGGTACAATGAGCAGTTCTTC	CASSSGAGASTGYGYNEQFF
TRBD2	.	TRBV9	TRBJ2-5	TGTGCCAGCAGCACACTAGCGGGAGACGTCGAGACCCAGTACTTC	CASSTLAGDVETQYF
.	.	TRBV5-1	TRBJ2-1	TGCGCCAGCAGCCCGGGACCTCACCTCACGGACAATGAGCAGTTCTTC	CASSPGPHLTDNEQFF
.	.	TRBV11-3	TRBJ1-1	TGTGCCAGCAGCCGGGAGGCTAACACTGAAGCTTTCTTT	CASSREANTEAFF
.	once	TRBV7-9	TRBJ1-5	TGTGCCAGCAGCTTAGGCGGGGAGAGGGATCAGCCCCAGCATTTT	CASSLGGERDQPQHF
.	.	TRBV4-2	TRBJ2-5	TGTGCCAGCAGCCCCGCGGCTACTAGGGGGGAGTTTGAGACCCAGTACTTC	CASSPAATRGEFETQYF
.	.	TRBV5-1	TRBJ2-3	TGCGCCAGCAATAAGGAAACTAGCACAGATACGCAGTATTTT	CASNKETSTDTQYF
TRBD1	.	TRBV6-6	TRBJ2-7	TGTGCCAGCACCACAGGGGGAGTCGTGCAGTACTTC	CASTTGGVVQYF
TRBD1	once	TRBV28	TRBJ1-2	TGTGCCAGCAGCCCAGGACAGGGGGCCTTTGGCTACACCTTC	CASSPGQGAFGYTF
.	.	TRBV6-5	TRBJ2-3	TGTGCCAGCAGTCTAATTGGGACCTCAGATACGCAGTATTTT	CASSLIGTSDTQYF
TRBD2	.	TRBV2	TRBJ2-1	TGTGCCAGAGGAGGGGTACTAGCGGTGAATGAGCAGTTCTTC	CARGGVLAVNEQFF
TRBD1	.	TRBV2	TRBJ2-3	TGTGCCAGCTCGGGACAGGGGGCGACAGATACGCAGTATTTT	CASSGQGATDTQYF
.	.	TRBV4-2	TRBJ2-3	TGTGCCAGCAGCCAAGAGCTAGACACGCAGTATTTT	CASSQELDTQYF
.	.	TRBV29-1	TRBJ1-2	TGCAGCGTTGAAGATCTGGGCAGAGGGGCGAAAACCTTC	CSVEDLGRGAKTF
TRBD1	.	TRBV27	TRBJ1-2	TGTGCCAGCAGTCATGGGACAGGCTTGGGCTACACCTTC	CASSHGTGLGYTF
.	.	TRBV15	TRBJ2-5	TGTGCCACCAGCAGAGATCGACAGATCCAAGAGACCCAGTACTTC	CATSRDRQIQETQYF
TRBD1	.	TRBV29-1	TRBJ2-1	TGCAGCGGGACGACAGGGGTGAACAATGAGCAGTTCTTC	CSGTTGVNNEQFF
TRBD2	few	TRBV18	TRBJ2-7	TGTGCCAGCTCACTAGCGGGAGCTCTTTACGAGCAGTACTTC	CASSLAGALYEQYF
.	.	TRBV10-3	TRBJ1-2	TGTGCCATCAGTGAATACAGGAGGGATGGCTACACCTTC	CAISEYRRDGYTF
TRBD1	.	TRBV30	TRBJ2-4	TGTGCCTGGAGTACAGGGGCTCTGGACATTCAGTACTTC	CAWSTGALDIQYF
.	.	TRBV2	TRBJ2-3	TGTGCCAGCAGTGAAAGCACAGATACGCAGTATTTT	CASSESTDTQYF
.	.	TRBV2	TRBJ2-1	TGTGCCAGCAGTGAGCTGGGACGGGAGCCTTTTATAGAGCAGTTCTTC	CASSELGREPFIEQFF
TRBD1	.	TRBV7-3	TRBJ2-3	TGTGCCAGCAGCTTAGGTGCAGGCAGGGGGCAAGGAGATACGCAGTATTTT	CASSLGAGRGQGDTQYF
.	.	TRBV11-1	TRBJ1-1	TGTGCCAGCAGCTTAGGGTCTATGTGGACAGATGAAGCTTTCTTT	CASSLGSMWTDEAFF
.	once	TRBV5-1	TRBJ2-2	TGCGCCAGCAGCTTCTCAGAACAGGGAAGTACCGGGGAGCTGTTTTTT	CASSFSEQGSTGELFF
TRBD1	.	TRBV10-3	TRBJ1-1	TGTGCCATCAGGCCAACAGGGGGCGGGCGGGTGAACACTGAAGCTTTCTTT	CAIRPTGGGRVNTEAFF
.	few	TRBV6-5	TRBJ2-1	TGTGCCAGCAGTTTCCCCGGACTAAACAATGAGCAGTTCTTC	CASSFPGLNNEQFF
.	.	TRBV4-2	TRBJ2-1	TGTGCCAGCAGCCAAGAGTCCGGGACATCTTACAATGAGCAGTTCTTC	CASSQESGTSYNEQFF
.	few	TRBV7-2	TRBJ2-3	TGTGCCAGCAGCTTAGGACAGCACACAGATACGCAGTATTTT	CASSLGQHTDTQYF
.	.	TRBV10-2	TRBJ1-4	TGCGCCAGCCTCGAAGACCAGACGAGGGGTGAAAAACTGTTTTTT	CASLEDQTRGEKLFF
.	.	TRBV5-6	TRBJ1-2	TGTGCCAGCAGCGCGGGAGAAGCCTATGGCTACACCTTC	CASSAGEAYGYTF
.	once	TRBV6-5	TRBJ1-2	TGTGCCAGCAGTTTGACGGGCTATGGCTACACCTTC	CASSLTGYGYTF
.	.	TRBV6-1	TRBJ1-2	TGTGCCAGTAGAGAGGACTTGTACTATGGCTACACCTTC	CASREDLYYGYTF
.	.	TRBV6-5	TRBJ2-7	TGTGCCAGCAGTTACCCCGGGTCCTACGAGCAGTACTTC	CASSYPGSYEQYF
TRBD2	few	TRBV6-1	TRBJ2-5	TGTGCCAGCAGTGAAACGGGGCTAGCGGGAGAAGGGGAAGAGACCCAGTACTTC	CASSETGLAGEGEETQYF
TRBD2	.	TRBV15	TRBJ2-5	TGTGCCACCAGCAGAGATTTGGTCGGCGGGAGCGTCCAAGAGACCCAGTACTTC	CATSRDLVGGSVQETQYF
.	.	TRBV7-2	TRBJ2-5	TGTGCCAGCAGCCCATCTTGGGTTCAAGAGACCCAGTACTTC	CASSPSWVQETQYF
.	.	TRBV5-4	TRBJ2-5	TGTGCCAGCAGCTTGTATTTAGGGGAGCAGTACTTC	CASSLYLGEQYF
TRBD2	.	TRBV10-3	TRBJ2-5	TGTGCCATTGGGACTAGCGGCAAGCCGGAGACCCAGTACTTC	CAIGTSGKPETQYF
TRBD1	.	TRBV29-1	TRBJ1-2	TGCAGCGCCGGGACAGGGGCCGGTGGCTACACCTTC	CSAGTGAGGYTF
.	.	TRBV28	TRBJ1-3	TGTGCCAGCAGTTTAAAACAGCAGGCCGCTGGAAACACCATATATTTT	CASSLKQQAAGNTIYF
.	.	TRBV29-1	TRBJ1-1	TGCAGCGTCGGGAGGGGGGCGTTGGGGGCTTTCTTT	CSVGRGALGAFF
.	.	TRBV6-6	TRBJ1-1	TGTGCCAGCAGTGCAGGGTGGACTGAAGCTTTCTTT	CASSAGWTEAFF
.	once	TRBV7-9	TRBJ2-3	TGTGCCAGCAGCCTGGACGGGACAGATACGCAGTATTTT	CASSLDGTDTQYF
.	.	TRBV28	TRBJ1-2	TGTGCCAGCGGCGCAGGGTTTGGCTACACCTTC	CASGAGFGYTF
.	.	TRBV10-3	TRBJ2-1	TGTGCCATCAAAGACGAATACAATGAGCAGTTCTTC	CAIKDEYNEQFF
.	.	TRBV5-4	TRBJ2-2	TGTGCCAGCAGCTTTGGCGGGATCAGCACCGGGGAGCTGTTTTTT	CASSFGGISTGELFF